The 30 T cell receptor beta chains presented below share a single source sample, sequenced in a study of shared clonotypes between healthy human individuals. Clones were read by immunoSEQ multiplex PCR, and TCRdb kept only the in-frame ones, dropping some. The sample holds about 670,000 clones, about three quarters seen once. The sequenced sample was memory CD4+ T cells sorted from blood. The sample's subset: CD45RA-negative fraction. The source of these receptors is a woman younger than 45 in good health.

J is TRBJ2-3 and V is TRBV6-1; D is unclear. The CDR3 length is 14 residues. Trimming removed 2 bases at V and 4 bases at J, with 10 bases between. Germline V gene data show CDR1 as MNHNS and CDR2 as SASEGT. CDR3 region: CASSEYLSADTQYF. The CDR3 bases are TGTGCCAGCAGTGAATATTTATCCGCAGATACGCAGTATTTT.

The V call is TRBV5-6, the J call TRBJ2-3; no reliable D call. Germline-derived CDR1 and CDR2 are SGHDT and YYEEEE. This CDR3 is built from 16 residues. Trimming removed 4 bases at V and 4 bases at J, with 19 bases between. Here the CDR3 DNA reads TGTGCCAGCAGCCTCTCGTGGGGTAGCTTGGCAGATACGCAGTATTTT. Protein product: CASSLSWGSLADTQYF.

The chain recombines TRBV2 with TRBJ2-2; D not resolved. Deletions cut 4 bases from V and 4 bases from J, with 16 bases between. Germline CDR1 is SNHLY and CDR2 is FYNNEI. This CDR3 is 16 amino acids long. CDR3 loop: CASSAIAVSGTGELFF. CDR3 DNA: TGTGCCAGCAGTGCAATCGCCGTCTCGGGCACCGGGGAGCTGTTTTTT. Complete variable domain (other parts from reference TRBV2 and TRBJ2-2): EPEVTQTPSHQVTQMGQEVILRCVPISNHLYFYWYRQILGQKVEFLVSFYNNEISEKSEIFDDQFSVERPDGSNFTLKIRSTKLEDSAMYFCASSAIAVSGTGELFFGEGSRLTVL.

The chain couples TRBV7-2 to TRBJ2-1; 8 positions match TRBD2. This CDR3 spans 17 amino acids. Per the germline V gene, CDR1 is SGHTA and CDR2 is FQGNSA. The junction had 9 bases not matched to a gene; V was cut back by 4 bases and J by 1 base. For the CDR3, the DNA is TGTGCCAGCAGCTGGATGAGCGGGAGTATGTCCTACAATGAGCAGTTCTTC. Its translation: CASSWMSGSMSYNEQFF.

A word on this clone: In the same sample, other DNA sequences code for this CDR3. V gene TRBV27 combines with J gene TRBJ2-2, with D uncertain. The CDR3 length is 12 residues. Trimming pared 3 bases from V and 2 bases from J, leaving 1 base between. Per the germline V gene, CDR1 is MNHEY and CDR2 is SMNVEV (reference sequence). CDR3 amino acids: CASSFNTGELFF. The CDR3 DNA reads TGTGCCAGCAGTTTTAACACCGGGGAGCTGTTTTTT.

This chain links TRBV5-4 with TRBJ2-2; D might be TRBD1 or TRBD2, each matching 5 bases. The CDR3 is 15 residues long. From germline, CDR1 is SGHNT and CDR2 YYREEE (reference sequence). Trimming pared 0 bases from V and 6 bases from J, leaving 12 bases between. As DNA, the CDR3 is TGTGCCAGCAGCTTGGTATATATGGGGGCCGGGGAGCTGTTTTTT. This gives the protein CASSLVYMGAGELFF. Together with reference TRBV5-4 and TRBJ2-2, the CDR3 gives the full variable domain: ETGVTQSPTHLIKTRGQQVTLRCSSQSGHNTVSWYQQALGQGPQFIFQYYREEENGRGNFPPRFSGLQFPNYSSELNVNALELDDSALYLCASSLVYMGAGELFFGEGSRLTVL.

This clone appeared a few times. The chain couples TRBV19 to TRBJ1-1; D not certain. The V end was cut by 0 bases, the J end by 5 bases, with 4 bases between. This CDR3 is 12 amino acids long. CDR1 and CDR2 from the germline V gene are LNHDA and SQIVND (reference sequence). The CDR3, as DNA: TGTGCCAGTAGTATAGATTTGACTGAAGCTTTCTTT. It specifies CASSIDLTEAFF.

The chain carries TRBV5-1 and TRBJ2-7; no clear D gene. Between the trimmed V and J ends, which lost 0 bases and 0 bases, there was a span of 10 bases. Germline V gives CDR1 SGHRS, CDR2 YFSETQ. The CDR3 is 15 amino acids. Written as DNA, the CDR3 is TGCGCCAGCAGCTTGGCCCCCCCGGTCTCCTACGAGCAGTACTTC. It yields the protein CASSLAPPVSYEQYF.

This chain joins TRBV28 and TRBJ2-5; TRBD1 matches at 7 bases. V shed 5 bases and J 5 bases; nucleotides not matched to a gene: 11. The CDR3 has 15 amino acids. CDR1 and CDR2 from the germline V gene are MDHEN and SYDVKM. The CDR3 here is CASSGPDRWRETQYF. The CDR3 bases are TGTGCCAGCAGTGGACCGGACAGGTGGCGGGAGACCCAGTACTTC.

CDR3 sequence: CASTGDTSSYNEQFF. In DNA form, the CDR3 reads TGTGCCAGCACCGGGGACACTAGCTCCTACAATGAGCAGTTCTTC. The chain is built from TRBV2 and TRBJ2-1; tentative D call: TRBD1 (6 bases). The V gene lost 7 bases and the J gene lost 0 bases, with 13 bases spanning the gap. The CDR3 length is 15 residues. Germline V lookup: CDR1 SNHLY, CDR2 FYNNEI.

The chain couples TRBV29-1 to TRBJ2-7; 7 nucleotides agree with TRBD1. V lost 6 bases to trimming and J lost 0 bases; unmatched junction nucleotides: 8. The CDR3 spans 14 residues. Looked up from germline, CDR1 is SQVTM and CDR2 is ANQGSEA. Here the CDR3 DNA reads TGCAGCGTCAGATCGACAGGGAACTCCTACGAGCAGTACTTC. It is translated as CSVRSTGNSYEQYF.

The rearrangement links TRBV28 to TRBJ2-4; D might be TRBD1 or TRBD2, each matching 7 bases. The V end was cut by 8 bases, the J end by 5 bases, with 16 bases between. Germline loops: CDR1 MDHEN, CDR2 SYDVKM. This CDR3 spans 14 amino acids. The CDR3 nucleotides are TGTGCCAGCCAGAGTCCAGGGGGGGAAAACATTCAGTACTTC. This translates into CASQSPGGENIQYF.

This clone was seen ten or more times. The CDR3 loop reads CATRGGGRNTEAFF. The DNA of the CDR3 is TGTGCCACCAGGGGAGGGGGCAGAAACACTGAAGCTTTCTTT. This chain links TRBV2 with TRBJ1-1; 7 bases map to TRBD1. CDR1 is SNHLY and CDR2 is FYNNEI in the germline V gene. V trimming: 10 bases; J trimming: 2 bases; junction bases outside the gene matches: 10. The CDR3 contains 14 residues.

The V gene is TRBV28, the J gene TRBJ1-1; no definite D call. CDR1 is MDHEN and CDR2 is SYDVKM in the germline V gene. V gave up 4 bases and J gave up 0 bases, with 6 bases separating them. CDR3 length: 13 amino acids. The CDR3 loop is CASSSRLNTEAFF. CDR3 DNA sequence: TGTGCCAGCAGTTCCAGACTGAACACTGAAGCTTTCTTT.

This clone came up a few times. The rearrangement uses TRBV11-1 and TRBJ1-2; tentatively, D is TRBD1 (5 bases). CDR1 and CDR2 from the germline V gene are SGHAT and FQDESV (reference sequence). The length of the CDR3 is 13 residues. The V end lost 5 bases, the J end lost 6 bases, and 13 bases lay between the germline ends. Written as DNA, the CDR3 is TGTGCCAGCAGCGCGACCGGGACTGATGGCTACACCTTC. This gives the protein CASSATGTDGYTF.

The genes are TRBV6-1 and TRBJ1-1, with no clear D. Trimming took off 5 bases at V and 4 bases at J, with 17 bases between the two ends. Germline loops: CDR1 MNHNS, CDR2 SASEGT. The CDR3 totals 15 residues. The CDR3 DNA reads as TGTGCCAGCAGTCCCCAAGCCGGACGAGGCACTGAAGCTTTCTTT. This gives the protein CASSPQAGRGTEAFF.

The chain uses TRBV18 and TRBJ2-2, with 12 bases matching TRBD2. The CDR3 totals 17 residues. Per the germline V gene, CDR1 is KGHSH and CDR2 is LQKENI. Losses at the gene ends were 5 bases for V and 1 base for J; bases not matched to a gene: 5. The CDR3 reads CASSNEGLAGNTGELFF. CDR3 bases: TGTGCCAGCTCAAACGAGGGACTAGCGGGGAACACCGGGGAGCTGTTTTTT.

The CDR3 protein is CASSTGGFGNTIYF. DNA for the CDR3: TGTGCCAGCAGCACAGGGGGCTTTGGAAACACCATATATTTT. The chain joins TRBV7-9 to TRBJ1-3, with 9 bases aligning to TRBD1. The CDR3 sequence is 14 residues long. The germline CDR1 and CDR2 sequences are SEHNR and FQNEAQ (reference sequence). With 5 bases clipped from V and 3 bases from J, the junction kept 2 bases outside the gene matches.

This rearrangement joins TRBV10-3 to TRBJ2-7, with 7 bases that match TRBD1. The CDR3 covers 12 residues. Germline lookup yields CDR1 ENHRY and CDR2 SYGVKD. After removal of 10 bases from V and 2 bases from J, the junction contained 5 bases not matched to a gene. For the CDR3, the DNA is TGTGCCAGCAGCCAGGGGGCCTACGAGCAGTACTTC. It yields the protein CASSQGAYEQYF.

J is TRBJ1-3 and V is TRBV11-2; TRBD1 matches at 9 bases. The CDR3 is 17 residues long. V trimming: 3 bases; J trimming: 0 bases; junction bases outside the gene matches: 6. Germline assignment: CDR1 SGHAT and CDR2 FQNNGV. The CDR3 protein is CASSFTGTGFSGNTIYF. The CDR3 nucleotides read TGTGCCAGCAGCTTTACCGGGACAGGGTTCTCTGGAAACACCATATATTTT.

The V gene is TRBV14, the J gene TRBJ1-1; D gene ambiguous. The CDR3 sequence is 12 residues long. The germline CDR1 and CDR2 sequences are SGHDN and FVKESK. V was trimmed by 1 base and J by 11 bases, leaving 11 bases between them. CDR3 DNA sequence: TGTGCCAGCAGCCAAGGAGGGTCGGGGGCTTTCTTT. It specifies CASSQGGSGAFF.

The chain links TRBV9 to TRBJ2-4; 8 bases align to TRBD2. The trim removed 5 bases at V and 5 bases at J, leaving 6 bases unmatched. Per the germline V gene, CDR1 is SGDLS and CDR2 is YYNGEE. The CDR3 has 14 amino acids. The CDR3 loop is CASSKAGAENIQYF. DNA for the CDR3: TGTGCCAGCAGTAAAGCGGGGGCCGAAAACATTCAGTACTTC. Complete variable domain (other parts from reference TRBV9 and TRBJ2-4): DSGVTQTPKHLITATGQRVTLRCSPRSGDLSVYWYQQSLDQGLQFLIQYYNGEERAKGNILERFSAQQFPDLHSELNLSSLELGDSALYFCASSKAGAENIQYFGAGTRLSVL.

V and J are TRBV5-1 and TRBJ2-5; D may be TRBD1 (5 bases). CDR1 and CDR2 from the germline V gene are SGHRS and YFSETQ. V was clipped by 4 bases and J by 2 bases, with 9 bases between them. The length of the CDR3 is 13 residues. The CDR3 coding sequence is TGCGCCAGCAGCCCGCAGGGTCAAGAGACCCAGTACTTC. Protein product: CASSPQGQETQYF.

The rearrangement joins TRBV25-1 to TRBJ2-7, with a weak D call TRBD1 (5 bases). The CDR3 runs 15 residues. V was clipped by 2 bases and J by 0 bases, with 11 bases between them. CDR1 MGHDK and CDR2 SYGVNS come from the germline V gene. The CDR3 protein is CASSETDNGSYEQYF. The CDR3 DNA follows: TGTGCCAGCAGTGAAACGGACAACGGCTCCTACGAGCAGTACTTC.

V is TRBV19 and J is TRBJ2-7; D is possibly TRBD2 (7 bases). The CDR3 length is 15 residues. V was cut by 3 bases and J by 1 base, with 13 bases left in between. Germline CDR1 is LNHDA and CDR2 is SQIVND (reference sequence). The chain's CDR3 is CASSIGGARSYEQYF. The CDR3, as DNA: TGTGCCAGTAGTATTGGGGGGGCGCGTTCCTACGAGCAGTACTTC. The full variable domain, with the rest looked up from reference TRBV19 and TRBJ2-7, is DGGITQSPKYLFRKEGQNVTLSCEQNLNHDAMYWYRQDPGQGLRLIYYSQIVNDFQKGDIAEGYSVSREKKESFPLTVTSAQKNPTAFYLCASSIGGARSYEQYFGPGTRLTVT.

The chain uses TRBV19 and TRBJ2-1; 7 bases map to TRBD1. J was trimmed by 0 bases and V by 7 bases; bases with no gene match: 9. Germline CDR1 is LNHDA and CDR2 is SQIVND (reference sequence). The CDR3 consists of 16 residues. CDR3 DNA sequence: TGTGCCAGTAACAACTGGGACAGCCTCTCCTACAATGAGCAGTTCTTC. Its translation is CASNNWDSLSYNEQFF.

Turning to this clone: At the DNA level, this CDR3 is encoded by other sequences in the same sample as well. The V call is TRBV7-2, the J call TRBJ2-7; no clear D. Trimming left V 1 base short and J 1 base short, with 5 bases between. The CDR3 is 13 amino acids. Germline V gene lookup returns CDR1 SGHTA and CDR2 FQGNSA. CDR3 loop: CASSLERSYEQYF. The DNA for the CDR3 is TGTGCCAGCAGCTTAGAGAGGTCCTACGAGCAGTACTTC.

The V and J genes are TRBV6-6 and TRBJ1-3; D not certain. Per the germline V gene, CDR1 is MNHNY and CDR2 is SVGAGI (reference sequence). The length of the CDR3 is 15 residues. Deletions cut 4 bases from V and 2 bases from J, with 12 bases between. This chain's CDR3 is CASSWQAVAGNTIYF. The CDR3 region has the DNA TGTGCCAGCAGTTGGCAGGCGGTAGCTGGAAACACCATATATTTT.

The chain recombines TRBV5-8 with TRBJ2-1, with 10 bases fitting TRBD2. After removal of 4 bases from V and 9 bases from J, the junction contained 10 bases not matched to a gene. CDR3 length: 15 residues. CDR1 and CDR2 (germline): SGHTS, YDEGEE. The CDR3 sequence: CASSLKGLAFFEQFF. Here the CDR3 DNA reads TGTGCCAGCAGCCTCAAGGGACTAGCGTTTTTTGAGCAGTTCTTC.

V usage is TRBV10-1 and J usage is TRBJ2-7; 10 bases map to TRBD2. J lost 6 bases, V lost 5 bases, and 7 bases had no gene match. This CDR3 contains 14 residues. CDR1 is WNHNN, CDR2 SYGVQD, per germline (reference sequence). As DNA, the CDR3 is TGCGCCAGCAGTCTAACTAGCGGGATCTCCGAGCAGTACTTC. Its protein is CASSLTSGISEQYF.